This TCR beta chain comes out of a study of blood T cell repertoires in COVID-19 (dated by TCRdb to between 2020 and 2021). Turning to the overall study: Collaborator samples came from the United States, Italy and Spain and covered acute and convalescent phases of COVID-19. Samples were obtained from the ongoing ImmuneRACE study (first 160 participants) and from 950 to 1,500 subjects provided by 6 global collaborators. Where available, HLA class I and class II types were obtained from metadata supplied by the sample provider rather than from assay-based typing. The repertoires were released in a freely available public database meant as a resource for research on the immune response to SARS-CoV-2. Nearly every sample came with metadata listing a de-identified subject ID, COVID-19 status, age in years and sex. Subjects who had been exposed to COVID-19, were actively infected with it, or had recovered from it provided the deeply sampled blood TCRbeta repertoires that made up the dataset. The material from the prospective study consisted of cDNA or gDNA derived from T cells, B-cell-depleted T cells, or PBMCs.

Of note for this clone: Its antigen is still unknown. No qualities accompany the bases; no much larger clone lies one base away.

Overall results and qualifications from the work: The quantity of clinical and demographic metadata differed by source and by participant and was supplied without curation.

One collaborating source in Seattle enrolled patients during active infection and followed them longitudinally through the course of disease. Each collaborating institution followed its own protocols to collect whole blood in K2EDTA tubes. For TCRbeta analysis, collaborators shipped samples as frozen whole blood, isolated PBMCs, or DNA extracted from either of those sample types. TCRbeta CDR3 regions were amplified from genomic DNA by means of the immunoSEQ Assay, a bias-controlled multiplex PCR. For the original study's pipeline: Within the assay, amplification of reference gene primers was used to estimate how many nucleated cells each sample contained. Sequence reads were collapsed and filtered to measure the absolute abundance of every unique TCRbeta CDR3 rearrangement. For each sample, productive Simpson clonality was calculated by taking the square root of Simpson's diversity index across productive rearrangements. TCRdb took this table from immuneACCESS and kept in-frame rearrangements with V and J called. Such tables lack part of the clones; where checked against another copy, unresolved V genes explain under half of the gap, and the rest is unexplained. V and J calls and clone size are those listed in that table; D and trimming were worked out from the DNA. This sample holds 220,000 or so clones; approximately 90% were observed only once. Of the sample, 0.82% falls within the top ten clones.

The source is a man in his 60s with COVID-19, enrolled during active disease. The sequenced sample consisted of peripheral blood.

CDR3 loop: CASSLAGGIVTRTDTQYF. The DNA sequence follows: TGTGCCAGCAGTTTAGCGGGAGGGATTGTAACTCGCACAGATACGCAGTATTTT. Recombination linked TRBV27 to TRBJ2-3; TRBD2 fits 9 bases in the junction. The CDR3, from cysteine to phenylalanine, totals 18 residues. The retained sequence is limited to the CDR3, 54 bases, with the frame set at the first base. After removal of 2 bases from V and 1 base from J, the junction retains 10 bases not matched to a gene. Via the germline V gene (reference sequence), CDR1 is MNHEY and CDR2 SMNVEV.